The clone carrying this TCR beta chain was detected a few times. TCRdb independently ran MiXCR on the 5' RACE reads; one entry per CDR3 protein. The table records approximately 690,000 distinct CDR3 sequences, 6.1% of them present only once. This entry comes from a study of identical twins. Trimming at V came to 7 bases and at J to 9 bases, leaving 16 bases not matched to a gene. This CDR3 is built from 16 residues. Per germline, CDR1 SNHLY and CDR2 FYNNEI. The origin of this receptor is a young man in good health. The sequencing sample was made of naive T cells sorted from blood. V and J are TRBV2 and TRBJ2-5; 11 bases align to TRBD1. CDR3 sequence reads: CASTIPGQGGLMAQYF. The CDR3 nucleotides are TGTGCCAGCACTATACCGGGACAGGGGGGCCTAATGGCCCAGTACTTC.